Listed here are 31 T cell receptor beta chains from one sample, sequenced in a study of blood T cells in healthy people across ages. Through a sample-barcoded 5' primer and a J-beta primer mix, a second PCR was run for roughly 6 to 11 cycles. MiXCR, run by TCRdb on the 5' RACE reads, gives a single entry per CDR3 protein. The top ten clones hold approximately 28% of a sample with about 320,000 distinct CDR3 sequences, around 29% of them seen once. The source material was blood. The receptors here all came from a woman between 65 and 79 years old in good health.

The genes are TRBV20-1 and TRBJ2-5; TRBD1 matches at 9 bases. CDR3 length equals 16 residues. Germline V CDR1 and CDR2: DFQATT, SNEGSKA (reference sequence). Unmatched junction bases numbered 11, after V lost 1 base and J lost 5 bases. The CDR3 region is CSARGDRDRAGETQYF. The CDR3, as DNA: TGCAGTGCTAGAGGGGACCGGGACAGGGCGGGTGAGACCCAGTACTTC.

The chain carries TRBV20-1 and TRBJ1-5; D gene ambiguous. Trimming pared 0 bases from V and 6 bases from J, leaving 15 bases between. Germline assignment: CDR1 DFQATT and CDR2 SNEGSKA (reference sequence). This CDR3 is 15 amino acids long. CDR3 residues: CSAREWGSQSQPQHF. CDR3 in DNA: TGCAGTGCTAGAGAATGGGGTTCCCAGAGTCAGCCCCAGCATTTT.

In this sample, this clonotype turned up a few times. J is TRBJ1-2 and V is TRBV5-6; 8 nucleotides align to TRBD1. J lost 3 bases, V lost 5 bases, and 9 bases had no gene match. The CDR3 totals 15 residues. CDR1 and CDR2 from the germline V gene are SGHDT and YYEEEE. The CDR3 loop reads CASRVTGVGDYGYTF. The CDR3 bases are TGTGCCAGCAGAGTGACAGGGGTCGGTGACTATGGCTACACCTTC.

This clonotype was counted at least ten times. The chain is built from TRBV11-2 and TRBJ2-7; TRBD1 might be the D (5 bases). The CDR3 length is 15 residues. Trimming took 4 bases from V and 4 from J, leaving 17 bases between them. Germline CDR1 and CDR2: SGHAT and FQNNGV. The DNA for the CDR3 is TGTGCCAGCAGCTCCTTAGCAGGCAGGGCATACGAGCAGTACTTC. This sequence encodes CASSSLAGRAYEQYF.

This clonotype has a handful of counts. The chain has TRBV5-1 and TRBJ2-3, with TRBD2 identical over 8 bases. Germline V gene data show CDR1 as SGHRS and CDR2 as YFSETQ. V shed 4 bases and J 3 bases; nucleotides not matched to a gene: 10. The CDR3 has 16 residues. CDR3 sequence (DNA): TGCGCCAGCAGCATCGGACTAGCTCCACAAACAGATACGCAGTATTTT. Its protein product is CASSIGLAPQTDTQYF.

The chain combines TRBV29-1 with TRBJ2-7, with D hard to call. Germline CDR1 SQVTM, CDR2 ANQGSEA. CDR3 length equals 12 residues. V was clipped by 7 bases and J by 0 bases, with 10 bases between them. The CDR3 nucleotides read TGCAGCGCCGTCTCGATCTCCTACGAGCAGTACTTC. Translating gives CSAVSISYEQYF.

The J gene is TRBJ2-1, the V gene TRBV7-2, with D perhaps TRBD1 (8 bases). V lost 4 bases, J lost 10 bases, and 14 bases lay in between. CDR3 size: 13 residues. Germline loops: CDR1 SGHTA, CDR2 FQGNSA. The CDR3 spells CASSSDRGGEQFF. As DNA, the CDR3 is TGTGCCAGCAGCTCTGACAGGGGAGGGGAGCAGTTCTTC.

J is TRBJ2-5 and V is TRBV20-1, with 12 bases fitting TRBD2. Germline V gene lookup returns CDR1 DFQATT and CDR2 SNEGSKA (reference sequence). With 4 bases clipped from V and 5 bases from J, the junction kept 8 bases outside the gene matches. This CDR3 spans 15 amino acids. The CDR3 is CSAITGLAGGETQYF. DNA of the CDR3: TGCAGTGCTATAACGGGACTAGCGGGCGGGGAGACCCAGTACTTC.

This clonotype was recorded many times. The chain combines TRBV29-1 with TRBJ2-6; no reliable D call. The germline V gene encodes CDR1 SQVTM and CDR2 ANQGSEA. This CDR3 is 13 amino acids long. V gave up 5 bases and J gave up 2 bases, with 7 bases separating them. The CDR3 DNA reads TGCAGCGTTTCCCCAGCTGGGGCCAACGTCCTGACTTTC. It translates to CSVSPAGANVLTF. Using reference TRBV29-1 and TRBJ2-6 for the parts outside the CDR3, the full variable domain is SAVISQKPSRDICQRGTSLTIQCQVDSQVTMMFWYRQQPGQSLTLIATANQGSEATYESGFVIDKFPISRPNLTFSTLTVSNMSPEDSSIYLCSVSPAGANVLTFGAGSRLTVL.

This clonotype was seen more than once but under ten times. V and J are TRBV2 and TRBJ2-5; 11 bases fit TRBD2. The DNA end lines up better with TRBJ2-1; the J call may be wrong. Germline CDR1 reads SNHLY; CDR2 reads FYNNEI. The CDR3 length is 15 residues. The CDR3 here is CASTTGLADYNEQFF. CDR3 sequence (DNA): TGTGCCAGCACCACGGGACTAGCGGATTACAATGAGCAGTTCTTC.

The chain has TRBV28 and TRBJ2-1; D ambiguous. V dropped 3 bases and J dropped 0 bases, with 12 bases sitting between them. The CDR3 consists of 16 residues. The germline gives CDR1 MDHEN, CDR2 SYDVKM. The CDR3 loop reads CASSFIGSGSYNEQFF. In DNA, the CDR3 is TGTGCCAGCAGTTTTATAGGCTCCGGCTCCTACAATGAGCAGTTCTTC.

The chain combines TRBV4-3 with TRBJ1-4; D is ambiguous. The V gene's germline CDR1 is LGHNA and CDR2 YSLEER. There are 15 residues in the CDR3. Deletions cut 4 bases from V and 8 bases from J, with 17 bases between. The CDR3 is CASSPTAGSSEKLFF. The CDR3, as DNA: TGCGCCAGCAGCCCGACGGCGGGCTCCAGCGAAAAACTGTTTTTT.

V and J are TRBV2 and TRBJ2-1; TRBD2 matches 8 bases. Unmatched junction bases numbered 5, after V lost 7 bases and J lost 0 bases. This CDR3 has 15 residues. Germline V gives CDR1 SNHLY, CDR2 FYNNEI. The DNA for the CDR3 is TGTGCCAGCAAACGGGAGGGAAGCTCCTACAATGAGCAGTTCTTC. As protein: CASKREGSSYNEQFF. Full variable domain (missing parts from reference TRBV2 and TRBJ2-1): EPEVTQTPSHQVTQMGQEVILRCVPISNHLYFYWYRQILGQKVEFLVSFYNNEISEKSEIFDDQFSVERPDGSNFTLKIRSTKLEDSAMYFCASKREGSSYNEQFFGPGTRLTVL.

The chain employs TRBV10-2 and TRBJ2-5; 13 nucleotides line up with TRBD2. Judging by the DNA end, TRBJ2-1 fits better; the J call may be wrong. This CDR3 region has 15 residues. Germline CDR1 WSHSY, CDR2 SAAADI. The CDR3 DNA sequence: TGCGCCAGCAGGCTGACTAGCGGGAGGTCAAATGAGCAGTTCTTC. Protein product: CASRLTSGRSNEQFF.

The chain links TRBV2 to TRBJ2-7; D call uncertain. V was trimmed by 2 bases and J by 5 bases, leaving 10 bases between them. CDR3 length: 13 amino acids. Germline CDR1 reads SNHLY; CDR2 reads FYNNEI. The CDR3 coding sequence is TGTGCCAGCAGTGAATTAGGGTTCCACGAGCAGTACGTC. Protein: CASSELGFHEQYV.

Ten or more counts support this clonotype. DNA of the CDR3: TGCAGTGTGCCGGGACAGGCTAACTATGGCTACACCTTC. Translation gives CSVPGQANYGYTF. The V and J genes are TRBV20-1 and TRBJ1-2, with TRBD1 identical over 8 bases. The V and J ends lost 7 bases and 0 bases, in that order; junction bases with no gene match: 4. Germline V gene sequence: CDR1 DFQATT, CDR2 SNEGSKA (reference sequence). CDR3 length equals 13 residues.

A few counts support this clonotype. The genes are TRBV6-6 and TRBJ1-4; no definite D call. CDR1 is MNHNY and CDR2 is SVGAGI in the germline V gene (reference sequence). Trimming stripped 7 bases from V and 0 bases from J, with 12 bases between. This CDR3 has 15 amino acids. CDR3 sequence (DNA): TGTGCCAGCACGCCGAAGGCTGCAACTAATGAAAAACTGTTTTTT. It specifies CASTPKAATNEKLFF.

The V and J genes are TRBV3-1 and TRBJ2-1; possible D gene TRBD1, 6 bases. The J call may be faulty, since TRBJ2-7 better matches the DNA end. Germline assignment: CDR1 LGHDT and CDR2 YNNKEL (reference sequence). CDR3 length equals 15 residues. In nucleotides, the CDR3 is TGTGCCAGCAGCCAAGCAGGGGACGGAGTCTACGAGCAGTACTTC. Translating it yields CASSQAGDGVYEQYF.

This clonotype was seen ten or more times. V gene TRBV21-1 combines with J gene TRBJ1-1; the DNA was not used to check the table's D call, TRBD1. TRBV21-1 is a pseudogene locus. This CDR3 comprises 12 residues. This CDR3 is CASRPQNTEAFF. CDR3 nucleotide sequence: TGTGCCAGCAGGCCCCAAAACACTGAAGCTTTCTTT.

The chain has TRBV20-1 and TRBJ2-2; 13 bases match TRBD2. With V trimmed by 0 bases and J by 6 bases, 7 bases remained unmatched. The length of the CDR3 is 17 residues. Germline-derived CDR1 and CDR2 are DFQATT and SNEGSKA (reference sequence). The CDR3 nucleotides are TGCAGTGCTAGAGACGGACTAGCGGGAGCCCCCTCCGGGGAGCTGTTTTTT. It encodes CSARDGLAGAPSGELFF.

This clonotype was counted between two and nine times. This chain connects TRBV12-3 or TRBV12-4 to TRBJ2-5, with a tentative D call TRBD1 (5 bases). The last part of the DNA fits TRBJ2-1 better; the J call may be wrong. The CDR3 is 14 amino acids. The DNA of the CDR3 is TGTGCCAGCCTGATATCACAACAGGCCAATGAGCAGTTCTTC. This translates into CASLISQQANEQFF.

The table lists this clonotype with a few counts. The chain is built from TRBV27 and TRBJ2-5, with D unresolved. V lost 1 base to trimming and J lost 1 base, with 7 bases between them. In germline, CDR1 is MNHEY, CDR2 SMNVEV (reference sequence). The length of the CDR3 is 14 residues. The CDR3, as DNA: TGTGCCAGCAGTTTATTAGGTCGCCAAGAGACCCAGTACTTC. This codes for CASSLLGRQETQYF.

The V call is TRBV5-6, the J call TRBJ2-3; D is perhaps TRBD2 (6 bases). This CDR3 comprises 15 residues. The V gene lost 6 bases and the J gene lost 6 bases, with 20 bases spanning the gap. Per the germline V gene, CDR1 is SGHDT and CDR2 is YYEEEE. The CDR3 sequence is CASTRPAETRDTQYF. The CDR3 DNA reads TGTGCCAGCACCCGACCAGCGGAGACTAGGGATACGCAGTATTTT.

The chain uses TRBV7-3 and TRBJ2-5, with D tentatively TRBD2 (7 bases). The CDR3 is 17 residues long. Between the trimmed V and J ends, which lost 2 bases and 3 bases, there was a span of 19 bases. Germline CDR1 SGHTA, CDR2 FQGTGA. In DNA form, the CDR3 reads TGTGCCAGCAGCTTACGGGGGCGGGGGTCGAAAAAAGAGACCCAGTACTTC. Its translation is CASSLRGRGSKKETQYF.

Regarding this clonotype: A read error may account for a junction end that differs from germline. The genes are TRBV20-1 and TRBJ2-7; 8 bases line up with TRBD2. CDR3 size: 13 residues. Germline CDR1 is DFQATT and CDR2 is SNEGSKA (reference sequence). The CDR3 loop is CSARGSSGVSQYF. CDR3 nucleotides: TGCAGTGCCAGAGGGAGTAGCGGGGTATCGCAGTACTTC.

This clonotype was seen only once. This chain links TRBV3-1 with TRBJ2-1; D ambiguous. Germline values: CDR1 LGHDT, CDR2 YNNKEL (reference sequence). Trimming removed 0 bases from V and 3 bases from J, with 12 bases in between. This CDR3 comprises 16 residues. The CDR3 region is CASSQDVALGYNEQFF. The CDR3 region has the DNA TGTGCCAGCAGCCAAGATGTAGCTCTCGGCTACAATGAGCAGTTCTTC.

This clonotype was seen many times. The chain carries TRBV7-2 and TRBJ1-1, with a tentative D call TRBD1 (5 bases). CDR3 length: 12 amino acids. Trimming stripped 1 base from V and 7 bases from J, with 7 bases between. Germline CDR1 SGHTA, CDR2 FQGNSA. The CDR3 DNA follows: TGTGCCAGCAGCTTAGGGGGGGATGAAGCTTTCTTT. Encoded protein: CASSLGGDEAFF.

The chain joins TRBV7-3 to TRBJ1-2, with 9 bases matching TRBD1. V dropped 0 bases and J dropped 8; count of bases not matched to a gene: 7. Germline CDR1 is SGHTA and CDR2 is FQGTGA. The CDR3 covers 15 residues. The DNA of the CDR3 is TGTGCCAGCAGCTTAACTGGGACAGGGTCTGAGGGCTACACCTTC. It yields the protein CASSLTGTGSEGYTF. The full variable domain, in which reference TRBV7-3 and TRBJ1-2 provide the parts outside the CDR3, is GAGVSQTPSNKVTEKGKYVELRCDPISGHTALYWYRQSLGQGPEFLIYFQGTGAADDSGLPNDRFFAVRPEGSVSTLKIQRTERGDSAVYLCASSLTGTGSEGYTFGSGTRLTVV.

The chain carries TRBV19 and TRBJ2-6; possible D gene TRBD1, 5 bases. CDR1 and CDR2 from the germline V gene are LNHDA and SQIVND (reference sequence). This CDR3 is 15 amino acids long. V shed 9 bases and J shed 2 bases, with 14 bases lying between them. The CDR3 nucleotides read TGTGCCAGCAACACCTTACAGGCTGGGGCCAACGTCCTGACTTTC. Translating it yields CASNTLQAGANVLTF.

Worth noting for this clonotype: The final CDR3 position lacks the conserved phenylalanine or tryptophan, pointing to a likely read error. The CDR3 nucleotides are TGTGCCAGCAGCGTAGCTACAGGGGCTGTGGAAGCTTTCCTT. It is translated as CASSVATGAVEAFL. The V call is TRBV9, the J call TRBJ1-1, with TRBD1 matching 7 bases. Trimming cost V 0 bases and J 8 bases; bases outside gene matches: 7. The CDR3 is 14 residues long. Germline-derived CDR1 and CDR2 are SGDLS and YYNGEE.

The chain uses TRBV20-1 and TRBJ2-5, with 9 nucleotides matching TRBD2. The J call may be in error: the DNA end matches TRBJ2-7 better. There are 15 residues in the CDR3. Germline values: CDR1 DFQATT, CDR2 SNEGSKA (reference sequence). This chain's CDR3 is CSARDPGTSFYEQYF. The CDR3 DNA follows: TGCAGTGCTAGAGACCCCGGGACTAGCTTTTACGAGCAGTACTTC.